This is a list of T cell receptor beta chains from one sample in a study of patients and donors after allogeneic stem cell transplantation. TCRdb reprocessed the RT-PCR reads with MiXCR, giving one entry per CDR3 protein. The data contain over 65,000 distinct CDR3 sequences, approximately 26% of them singletons. The sequenced material came from blood, either unsorted or a sorted T cell fraction (not recorded which). The receptors come from a human donor who was either an allogeneic HSCT recipient or a stem cell or donor lymphocyte infusion donor (not recorded which). It is not recorded whose cells these are; they may come from a transplant donor. CDR3s include the opening cysteine and the closing phenylalanine or tryptophan. The order of the fields is CDR3 DNA, CDR3 protein, CDR3 length, clone size, D gene, J gene, V gene. The D gene is left open where the match is weak. Not every row has a clone size; where given, it reads once, few, many or a size class.

TGTGCCAGCAGCTCCGGGACTAGCGGGAGTCGAGAGACCCAGTACTTC | CASSSGTSGSRETQYF | 16 | NA | TRBD2 | TRBJ2-5 | TRBV9
TGTGCCAGCAGTTTATTTCCAAGCACAGATACGCAGTATTTT | CASSLFPSTDTQYF | 14 | NA | NA | TRBJ2-3 | TRBV12-3/TRBV12-4
TGCGCCAGCAGCCCAGGACAGGGGAGCACTGAAGCTTTCTTT | CASSPGQGSTEAFF | 14 | NA | TRBD1 | TRBJ1-1 | TRBV5-1
TGCGCCAGCAGCCACCTCCGGGACCCCACCACAGATACGCAGTATTTT | CASSHLRDPTTDTQYF | 16 | few | NA | TRBJ2-3 | TRBV5-1
TGCAGCGTTGGGACGGAAAAACTGTTTTTT | CSVGTEKLFF | 10 | NA | NA | TRBJ1-4 | TRBV29-1
TGTGCCAGCAGCTTAGGGACAGGGGGAGGCTATGGCTACACCTTC | CASSLGTGGGYGYTF | 15 | few | TRBD1 | TRBJ1-2 | TRBV13
TGTGCCAGCAGCCAAGATGTGCTTGCAGATACGCAGTATTTT | CASSQDVLADTQYF | 14 | few | NA | TRBJ2-3 | TRBV3-1
TGTGCCAGCAGTTCCGGGGGGGCCGTATGGCTCACAGATACGCAGTATTTT | CASSSGGAVWLTDTQYF | 17 | few | TRBD2 | TRBJ2-3 | TRBV12-3/TRBV12-4
TGCAGTGCTAGTAGGCAGGCGGATCAGCCCCAGCATTTT | CSASRQADQPQHF | 13 | NA | NA | TRBJ1-5 | TRBV20-1
TGTGCCAGCAGGCGGACAGGGGCCATCGCCCTCTACACTGAAGCTTTCTTT | CASRRTGAIALYTEAFF | 17 | few | TRBD1 | TRBJ1-1 | TRBV7-9
TGCAGCGTTGAAGAGGATAGCCTGCCCGGAAACACCATATATTTT | CSVEEDSLPGNTIYF | 15 | NA | NA | TRBJ1-3 | TRBV29-1
TGTGCCAGCAGCTTAGAGCCGGGACTAGCGGGAGGAGGAGATACGCAGTATTTT | CASSLEPGLAGGGDTQYF | 18 | NA | TRBD2 | TRBJ2-3 | TRBV7-9
TGTGCCAGCAGTTATGGGACAGGAAAGGCTGAAGCTTTCTTT | CASSYGTGKAEAFF | 14 | few | TRBD1 | TRBJ1-1 | TRBV6-6
TGCGCCAGCAGCTACTCTTTATCCCTCTTAGACAGGTCCTCCTACAATGAGCAGTTCTTC | CASSYSLSLLDRSSYNEQFF | 20 | few | NA | TRBJ2-1 | TRBV5-1
TGTGCCTGGAATAAGGATAGCAATCAGCCCCAGCATTTT | CAWNKDSNQPQHF | 13 | many | NA | TRBJ1-5 | TRBV30
TGTGCCAGCAGTTCCCCCCCCGGGGAGCTGTTTTTT | CASSSPPGELFF | 12 | NA | NA | TRBJ2-2 | TRBV28
TGTGCCAGCAGTGTGACTTATAGCAATCAGCCCCAGCATTTT | CASSVTYSNQPQHF | 14 | medium-sized | NA | TRBJ1-5 | TRBV6-6
TGCAGTGCTTCCCCAGGGCGGGAACTAGATACGCAGTATTTT | CSASPGRELDTQYF | 14 | NA | NA | TRBJ2-3 | TRBV20-1
TGCGCCAGCAGCTCAGGAGAATTACCCATGAACACTGAAGCTTTCTTT | CASSSGELPMNTEAFF | 16 | few | NA | TRBJ1-1 | TRBV5-1
TGTGCCAGCAGTTACCCCCTGGGTACCGAAGCTTTCTTT | CASSYPLGTEAFF | 13 | NA | NA | TRBJ1-1 | TRBV6-2/TRBV6-3
TGTGCCAGCAGCCCCGGTTTGATCCGCCTAGCCAAAAACATTCAGTACTTC | CASSPGLIRLAKNIQYF | 17 | few | NA | TRBJ2-4 | TRBV3-1
TGTGCCAGCAGCGGGGTGGGGGCGCAGTTCTTC | CASSGVGAQFF | 11 | few | NA | TRBJ2-1 | TRBV2
TGTGCCAGCAGCGTCCGGGTCCCTAGCACAGATACGCAGTATTTT | CASSVRVPSTDTQYF | 15 | few | NA | TRBJ2-3 | TRBV7-9
TGTGCCAGCAGTTTAGCGCGGGGGCTAGGATCACCCCTCCACTTT | CASSLARGLGSPLHF | 15 | once | NA | TRBJ1-6 | TRBV12-3/TRBV12-4
TGTGCCAGCAGTGAGAGGGTAAACTATGGCTACACCTTC | CASSERVNYGYTF | 13 | NA | NA | TRBJ1-2 | TRBV27
TGTGCCAGCAGCGAAAACATTCAGTACTTC | CASSENIQYF | 10 | few | NA | TRBJ2-4 | TRBV6-1
TGCAGTGCTAGAGCGGAAGGGCTAGCGGGGGGACGAAGCTCCTACAATGAGCAGTTCTTC | CSARAEGLAGGRSSYNEQFF | 20 | NA | TRBD2 | TRBJ2-1 | TRBV20-1
TGCAGCGTTGCCGCGGCCCTACACAATGAGCAGTTCTTC | CSVAAALHNEQFF | 13 | few | NA | TRBJ2-1 | TRBV29-1
TGTGCCAGCAGCCAAGGGAAAGCAGTGGACCTCAGCTCCTACAATGAGCAGTTCTTC | CASSQGKAVDLSSYNEQFF | 19 | NA | NA | TRBJ2-1 | TRBV3-1
TGTGCCATCAGGGGGAGCCAGGAGGATACGCAGTATTTT | CAIRGSQEDTQYF | 13 | NA | NA | TRBJ2-3 | TRBV10-3